This T cell receptor (beta chain) appears in the sequencing data of a study of blood T cell repertoires in COVID-19. Across the whole study: COVID-19 samples from acute and convalescent phases originated in the United States, Italy and Spain.

Germline lookup yields CDR1 GTSNPN and CDR2 SVGIG (reference sequence). The ends were cut back, 4 bases at V and 7 bases at J, with 14 bases in the middle. The CDR3 sequence is 13 residues long. Libraries were prepared by immunoSEQ multiplex PCR; TCRdb keeps only in-frame clonotypes and omits some of them. The profile covers approximately 50,000 clones, with more than 70% appearing a single time and about 16% taken by the ten largest. In this sample, this clone turned up once. The TCR originated in a human donor in a cohort sampled during active COVID-19. Sample: peripheral blood. The chain employs TRBV30 and TRBJ1-5; D remains unclear. CDR3 region: CAWTRGMSQPQHF. Written as DNA, the CDR3 is TGTGCCTGGACCCGAGGGATGAGCCAGCCCCAGCATTTT.